Below, 14 T cell receptor beta chains from the same sample are listed, as sequenced in a study of beta chain features in type 1 diabetes. Expressed TCRB transcripts were sequenced, since all the RNA that had been isolated was reverse transcribed. Profiled with immunoSEQ multiplex PCR; TCRdb holds only in-frame clones, not every one. The table shows 900,000 or so clones, with 17% occurring only once. The material sequenced was naive CD4+ T cells from blood. Source of these receptors: a woman in her late teens or twenties in good health.

This clone occurred a few times. This chain joins TRBV5-1 and TRBJ2-7, with 9 nucleotides matching TRBD1. The trim removed 0 bases at V and 3 bases at J, leaving 4 bases unmatched. This CDR3 is built from 15 residues. Germline-derived CDR1 and CDR2 are SGHRS and YFSETQ. The CDR3 reads CASSLGGTGNYEQYF. The CDR3 DNA is TGCGCCAGCAGCTTGGGAGGGACAGGGAACTACGAGCAGTACTTC.

This clone was detected only a few times. V and J are TRBV2 and TRBJ2-1; D is possibly TRBD2 (5 bases). The CDR3 covers 14 residues. The germline V gene has CDR1 SNHLY and CDR2 FYNNEI. V was shortened by 4 bases and J by 4 bases, with 11 bases between the two germline ends. This CDR3 is CASSVRGNYNEQFF. The CDR3 DNA sequence: TGTGCCAGCAGTGTACGAGGGAATTACAATGAGCAGTTCTTC.

The V call is TRBV5-6, the J call TRBJ2-5, with a possible D match to TRBD2 (5 bases). Germline V gene sequence: CDR1 SGHDT, CDR2 YYEEEE. V lost 4 bases to trimming and J lost 5 bases, with 12 bases between them. This CDR3 is 13 amino acids long. DNA of the CDR3: TGTGCCAGCAGCGCCGGGAACTTCGAGACCCAGTACTTC. Translated: CASSAGNFETQYF.

This clone was counted between two and nine times. The rearrangement uses TRBV5-1 and TRBJ2-5; weak D call: TRBD1 (6 bases). This CDR3 is 15 amino acids long. V shed 0 bases and J shed 4 bases, with 13 bases lying between them. The germline CDR1 and CDR2 sequences are SGHRS and YFSETQ. As DNA, the CDR3 is TGCGCCAGCAGCTTGGGGAGGCGCAGGGGAGAGACCCAGTACTTC. It yields the protein CASSLGRRRGETQYF.

The chain employs TRBV7-6 and TRBJ2-1, with 14 bases aligning to TRBD2. V shed 5 bases, J shed 14 bases, and the junction held 8 bases outside the gene matches. This CDR3 has 14 residues. The germline CDR1 and CDR2 sequences are SGHVS and FNYEAQ. The CDR3 DNA follows: TGTGCCAGCAGCGCCGGGACTAGCGGGAGTAGGAAGTTCTTC. Its protein product is CASSAGTSGSRKFF.

This sequence joins TRBV6-5 and TRBJ2-1; TRBD1 matches at 9 bases. The V gene's germline CDR1 is MNHEY and CDR2 SVGAGI. This CDR3 has 15 amino acids. The junction had 12 bases not matched to a gene; V was cut back by 6 bases and J by 9 bases. CDR3 nucleotides: TGTGCCAGCAGGGTAGACAGGGGGTCAAGGAGTGAGCAGTTCTTC. The encoded protein is CASRVDRGSRSEQFF.

The V gene is TRBV4-3, the J gene TRBJ2-1, with TRBD2 matching 10 bases. The V and J ends lost 2 bases and 3 bases, in that order; junction bases with no gene match: 16. CDR1 is LGHNA, CDR2 YSLEER, per germline. CDR3 length: 20 residues. The chain's CDR3 is CASSQTLVVPSGSVYNEQFF. The DNA for the CDR3 is TGCGCCAGCAGCCAAACCCTTGTCGTCCCTAGCGGGAGTGTCTACAATGAGCAGTTCTTC.

The V call is TRBV9, the J call TRBJ2-1; D is unclear. Germline assignment: CDR1 SGDLS and CDR2 YYNGEE. The V end was cut by 4 bases, the J end by 5 bases, with 13 bases between. The CDR3 contains 14 residues. The CDR3 sequence is CASSPTRQNNEQFF. The CDR3 bases are TGTGCCAGCAGCCCGACTCGACAAAACAATGAGCAGTTCTTC.

This clone was seen more than once but under ten times. This chain uses TRBV4-2 with TRBJ1-2; D is ambiguous. Trimming shortened V by 0 bases and J by 0 bases, and 5 bases separated the two germline ends. CDR1 is LGHNA, CDR2 YNFKEQ, per germline. The CDR3 spans 14 residues. CDR3 DNA sequence: TGTGCCAGCAGCCAAGACTCCGCTAACTATGGCTACACCTTC. Amino acid sequence: CASSQDSANYGYTF.

The table lists this clone with a few counts. The chain joins TRBV10-3 to TRBJ2-7; D is undetermined. V shed 0 bases and J shed 1 base, with 4 bases lying between them. CDR3 length: 13 residues. CDR1 and CDR2 from the germline V gene are ENHRY and SYGVKD. The CDR3 DNA sequence: TGTGCCATCAGTGAGTCGGCGTCCTACGAGCAGTACTTC. It codes for CAISESASYEQYF.

This clone was picked up a small number of times. V is TRBV5-4 and J is TRBJ2-2; possible D gene TRBD2, 6 bases. CDR3 length: 15 amino acids. V was cut by 3 bases and J by 3 bases, with 12 bases left in between. Germline-derived CDR1 and CDR2 are SGHNT and YYREEE (reference sequence). The chain's CDR3 is CASSSGDSDTGELFF. The CDR3 bases are TGTGCCAGCAGCTCGGGGGACTCTGACACCGGGGAGCTGTTTTTT.

The CDR3 nucleotides read TGCGCCAGCAGCTCCCCTGGGACTAGCGGGAGACCAACCGGGGAGCTGTTTTTT. The encoded protein is CASSSPGTSGRPTGELFF. The J gene is TRBJ2-2, the V gene TRBV5-1; 14 positions agree with TRBD2. The J segment lost 5 bases and the V segment lost 3 bases, leaving 9 bases of the junction unmatched. The CDR3 totals 18 residues. From germline, CDR1 is SGHRS and CDR2 YFSETQ.

This clone was detected only a few times. This chain uses TRBV5-4 with TRBJ2-5; 7 nucleotides match TRBD2. The CDR3 is made up of 15 amino acids. Per germline, CDR1 SGHNT and CDR2 YYREEE (reference sequence). The ends lost 4 bases at V and 4 bases at J; junction bases unmatched: 10. The CDR3 nucleotides are TGTGCCAGCAGCACCCCCGGCGGGAGAGGAGAGACCCAGTACTTC. As protein: CASSTPGGRGETQYF.

The sample holds a few counts of this clone. The gene calls are TRBV27 and TRBJ2-7, with TRBD2 matching over 7 bases. Germline lookup yields CDR1 MNHEY and CDR2 SMNVEV (reference sequence). The CDR3 contains 11 residues. V shed 11 bases and J 7 bases; nucleotides not matched to a gene: 8. The chain's CDR3 is CALGGGLEQYF. CDR3 DNA: TGTGCCCTCGGCGGGGGTTTGGAGCAGTACTTC.